This entry lists 24 T cell receptor beta chains sequenced from one sample in a study of blood T cell repertoires in COVID-19. TCRdb's copy holds only in-frame clones and misses some; the assay was immunoSEQ multiplex PCR. The sample yields tens of thousands of clones, approximately 88% seen once. The sequenced sample consisted of peripheral blood. The receptors originated from a human donor in a cohort sampled during active COVID-19.

The chain uses TRBV28 and TRBJ1-2; D is possibly TRBD1 (5 bases). Germline-derived CDR1 and CDR2 are MDHEN and SYDVKM. CDR3 length equals 12 residues. V was pared by 4 bases and J by 12 bases, with 15 bases between. CDR3 DNA: TGTGCCAGCAGTTACTCCCTAGGGGAAAACACCTTC. It encodes CASSYSLGENTF.

The gene calls are TRBV5-4 and TRBJ2-4, with 9 bases identical to TRBD1. Trimming at V came to 5 bases and at J to 4 bases, leaving 4 bases not matched to a gene. This CDR3 spans 14 amino acids. The germline gives CDR1 SGHNT, CDR2 YYREEE (reference sequence). Here the CDR3 reads CASSQGQGKNIQYF. The CDR3 DNA reads as TGTGCCAGCAGTCAGGGACAGGGAAAAAACATTCAGTACTTC. Complete variable domain (other parts from reference TRBV5-4 and TRBJ2-4): ETGVTQSPTHLIKTRGQQVTLRCSSQSGHNTVSWYQQALGQGPQFIFQYYREEENGRGNFPPRFSGLQFPNYSSELNVNALELDDSALYLCASSQGQGKNIQYFGAGTRLSVL.

The chain is built from TRBV7-2 and TRBJ2-7; D ambiguous. V shed 5 bases and J shed 4 bases, with 6 bases lying between them. The CDR3 covers 11 residues. Germline V lookup: CDR1 SGHTA, CDR2 FQGNSA. In nucleotides, the CDR3 is TGTGCCAGCAGCCGCGATTACGAGCAGTACTTC. Translated: CASSRDYEQYF.

The rearrangement links TRBV7-3 to TRBJ2-5; D may be TRBD2 (7 bases). CDR1 is SGHTA and CDR2 is FQGTGA in the germline V gene. This CDR3 region has 15 residues. V lost 5 bases, J lost 2 bases, and 15 bases lay in between. The CDR3 spells CASSRGAGYQETQYF. As DNA, the CDR3 is TGTGCCAGCAGCCGGGGGGCAGGGTATCAAGAGACCCAGTACTTC.

This chain uses TRBV6-5 with TRBJ1-6, with TRBD1 matching over 9 bases. The germline gives CDR1 MNHEY, CDR2 SVGAGI. The CDR3 has 15 residues. J lost 7 bases, V lost 4 bases, and 5 bases had no gene match. This CDR3 is CASSFPGQGNSPLHF. The CDR3 coding sequence is TGTGCCAGCAGTTTCCCCGGACAGGGGAATTCACCCCTCCACTTT.

The chain links TRBV5-1 to TRBJ2-1; TRBD2 aligns across 10 bases. This CDR3 contains 16 residues. Germline loops: CDR1 SGHRS, CDR2 YFSETQ. V was clipped by 1 base and J by 9 bases; unmatched bases: 10. This chain's CDR3 is CASSLPLAGARAEQFF. The CDR3 region has the DNA TGCGCCAGCAGCTTGCCCCTAGCGGGAGCCCGGGCTGAGCAGTTCTTC.

This chain connects TRBV5-6 to TRBJ2-7; weak D call: TRBD2 (6 bases). V lost 6 bases and J 3 bases, leaving 13 bases between the germline ends. Germline V gene lookup returns CDR1 SGHDT and CDR2 YYEEEE. This CDR3 spans 13 amino acids. As DNA, the CDR3 is TGTGCCAGCAACCCCGCCGGGAGCTACGAGCAGTACTTC. This encodes CASNPAGSYEQYF. Looking up the rest from reference TRBV5-6 and TRBJ2-7 gives the full variable domain: DAGVTQSPTHLIKTRGQQVTLRCSPKSGHDTVSWYQQALGQGPQFIFQYYEEEERQRGNFPDRFSGHQFPNYSSELNVNALLLGDSALYLCASNPAGSYEQYFGPGTRLTVT.

The rearrangement links TRBV2 to TRBJ2-5; D not resolved. Between the trimmed V and J ends, which lost 6 bases and 1 base, there was a span of 9 bases. Germline lookup yields CDR1 SNHLY and CDR2 FYNNEI. The CDR3 contains 13 residues. The CDR3 coding sequence is TGTGCCAGCAGGCCGACTTCCCAAGAGACCCAGTACTTC. It specifies CASRPTSQETQYF.

The gene calls are TRBV12-5 and TRBJ1-1; TRBD1 is a possible D gene (6 bases). CDR1 is LGHNT, CDR2 FRNRAP, per germline. The V end was cut by 5 bases, the J end by 5 bases, with 15 bases between. The CDR3 sequence is 14 residues long. CDR3 region: CASGTERTATEAFF. The CDR3 coding sequence is TGTGCTAGTGGTACAGAAAGGACAGCGACTGAAGCTTTCTTT.

The chain has TRBV2 and TRBJ2-3; 8 bases match TRBD1. The CDR3 covers 13 residues. Trimming cost V 6 bases and J 5 bases; bases outside gene matches: 4. Germline CDR1 reads SNHLY; CDR2 reads FYNNEI. The CDR3 coding sequence is TGTGCCAGCAGGGACAGGGTTAAAGATACGCAGTATTTT. Encoded protein: CASRDRVKDTQYF.

The V call is TRBV7-9, the J call TRBJ1-1, with unresolved D. Looked up from germline, CDR1 is SEHNR and CDR2 is FQNEAQ (reference sequence). The V gene lost 8 bases and the J gene lost 6 bases, with 16 bases spanning the gap. The CDR3 is 13 residues long. CDR3 DNA: TGTGCCAGCTCAGCGGAGCCATACCCTGAAGCTTTCTTT. Its protein is CASSAEPYPEAFF.

This clone was recorded only once. The rearrangement uses TRBV7-2 and TRBJ2-2; a weak D match, TRBD2 (6 bases). Germline CDR1 reads SGHTA; CDR2 reads FQGNSA. The CDR3 length is 17 residues. Trimming cost V 7 bases and J 0 bases, with 18 bases left between them. The CDR3 spells CASMITWGVANTGELFF. In DNA form, the CDR3 reads TGTGCCAGCATGATCACATGGGGGGTCGCGAACACCGGGGAGCTGTTTTTT. The full variable domain, in which reference TRBV7-2 and TRBJ2-2 provide the parts outside the CDR3, is GAGVSQSPSNKVTEKGKDVELRCDPISGHTALYWYRQSLGQGLEFLIYFQGNSAPDKSGLPSDRFSAERTGGSVSTLTIQRTQQEDSAVYLCASMITWGVANTGELFFGEGSRLTVL.

The chain has TRBV9 and TRBJ2-3, with D unresolved. The V end was cut by 0 bases, the J end by 1 base, with 9 bases between. The CDR3 consists of 15 residues. The germline gives CDR1 SGDLS, CDR2 YYNGEE. The chain's CDR3 is CASSVGPSRTDTQYF. CDR3 coding DNA: TGTGCCAGCAGCGTAGGGCCCTCACGCACAGATACGCAGTATTTT.

For the CDR3, the DNA is TGTGCCAGCAGCTTAGGAGCGGGGAACTACAATGAGCAGTTCTTC. Protein: CASSLGAGNYNEQFF. The rearrangement joins TRBV7-2 to TRBJ2-1; the match to TRBD2 covers 7 bases. The CDR3 is 15 amino acids. Unmatched junction bases numbered 3, after V lost 1 base and J lost 3 bases. Germline V gene lookup returns CDR1 SGHTA and CDR2 FQGNSA. Full variable domain (rest looked up from reference TRBV7-2 and TRBJ2-1): GAGVSQSPSNKVTEKGKDVELRCDPISGHTALYWYRQSLGQGLEFLIYFQGNSAPDKSGLPSDRFSAERTGGSVSTLTIQRTQQEDSAVYLCASSLGAGNYNEQFFGPGTRLTVL.

This chain connects TRBV19 to TRBJ2-6; D is uncertain. This CDR3 is 15 amino acids long. V was shortened by 5 bases and J by 1 base, with 9 bases between the two germline ends. Germline lookup yields CDR1 LNHDA and CDR2 SQIVND (reference sequence). This chain's CDR3 is CASSEHKSGANVLTF. The CDR3 DNA reads as TGTGCCAGTAGTGAACATAAGTCTGGGGCCAACGTCCTGACTTTC.

This rearrangement joins TRBV6-2 or TRBV6-3 to TRBJ2-1; 8 bases are shared with TRBD1. This CDR3 contains 18 residues. Germline V gives CDR1 MNHEY, CDR2 SVGEGT. After removal of 2 bases from V and 1 base from J, the junction contained 10 bases not matched to a gene. The CDR3 sequence: CASSYGRRDRPSYNEQFF. CDR3 sequence (DNA): TGTGCCAGCAGTTACGGACGTCGGGACAGGCCATCCTACAATGAGCAGTTCTTC.

The rearrangement joins TRBV2 to TRBJ2-3, with D perhaps TRBD2 (6 bases). Germline V gives CDR1 SNHLY, CDR2 FYNNEI. The ends were cut back, 6 bases at V and 0 bases at J, with 13 bases in the middle. The CDR3 runs to 15 residues. CDR3 sequence reads: CASRVGGLSTDTQYF. DNA of the CDR3: TGTGCCAGCAGGGTCGGGGGTCTTAGCACAGATACGCAGTATTTT.

The V gene is TRBV6-6, the J gene TRBJ2-7; D gene uncertain. CDR1 is MNHNY and CDR2 is SVGAGI in the germline V gene (reference sequence). V was pared by 6 bases and J by 9 bases, with 24 bases between. The CDR3 has 15 amino acids. The CDR3 nucleotides read TGTGCCAGCAGCTTCACCCCCGGGTCCAGAGATGTGCAGTACTTC. Its protein is CASSFTPGSRDVQYF.

This chain connects TRBV30 to TRBJ2-1, with D hard to call. The V gene's germline CDR1 is GTSNPN and CDR2 SVGIG (reference sequence). Trimming took 0 bases from V and 8 from J, leaving 5 bases between them. This CDR3 region has 11 residues. The CDR3 bases are TGTGCCTGGAGTGTGAACTATGAGCAGTTCTTC. As protein: CAWSVNYEQFF.

The chain links TRBV5-1 to TRBJ2-1; 9 positions agree with TRBD2. The CDR3 contains 14 residues. Trimming at V came to 0 bases and at J to 7 bases, leaving 2 bases not matched to a gene. Germline V lookup: CDR1 SGHRS, CDR2 YFSETQ. The CDR3 region is CASSLGTSVNEQFF. In DNA form, the CDR3 reads TGCGCCAGCAGCTTGGGGACTAGCGTGAATGAGCAGTTCTTC.

This CDR3 reads CASSLSSGSNTDTQYF. The CDR3 DNA reads TGCGCCAGCAGCCTCAGTAGCGGGAGCAACACAGATACGCAGTATTTT. This sequence joins TRBV4-1 and TRBJ2-3, with TRBD2 matching over 9 bases. The CDR3 loop spans 16 amino acids. The germline CDR1 and CDR2 sequences are MGHRA and YSYEKL. V lost 4 bases, J lost 2 bases, and 7 bases stayed unmatched.

This sequence joins TRBV2 and TRBJ2-3; 9 bases fit TRBD1. V lost 8 bases, J lost 4 bases, and 7 bases stayed unmatched. Germline-derived CDR1 and CDR2 are SNHLY and FYNNEI. The CDR3 spans 14 residues. CDR3 DNA: TGTGCCAGCGGCCACAGGGGGCGTCCAGATACGCAGTATTTT. This gives the protein CASGHRGRPDTQYF.

This clone has only one observation. The rearrangement uses TRBV7-2 and TRBJ1-2; 9 bases are shared with TRBD1. V was clipped by 7 bases and J by 7 bases; unmatched bases: 7. The V gene's germline CDR1 is SGHTA and CDR2 FQGNSA. The CDR3 totals 13 residues. The CDR3 nucleotides read TGTGCCAGCAACCTCGGGACAGGGCGTGGCTACACCTTC. It is translated as CASNLGTGRGYTF.

The chain is built from TRBV11-3 and TRBJ2-1; D might be TRBD2 (5 bases). Germline V CDR1 and CDR2: SGHNT, YENEEA. The V end lost 2 bases, the J end lost 11 bases, and 16 bases lay between the germline ends. The CDR3 runs to 14 residues. Here the CDR3 reads CASSLSPAAPKQFF. In nucleotides, the CDR3 is TGTGCCAGCAGCTTATCCCCAGCGGCACCCAAGCAGTTCTTC.